Given below is one TCR beta chain in context. The sample is drawn from a study of blood T cell repertoires in COVID-19. Germline values: CDR1 MNHEY, CDR2 SMNVEV (reference sequence). V dropped 7 bases and J dropped 3 bases, with 8 bases sitting between them. CDR3 length equals 12 residues. Generated by immunoSEQ multiplex PCR, the TCRdb table keeps only in-frame clones and is missing some. This sample has 350,000 to 400,000 clones, with over 75% found just once. The source of this sequence is a man younger than 35 who had recovered from COVID-19. The genes are TRBV27 and TRBJ2-3; D is uncertain. Sequences were obtained from PBMCs or T cells enriched from blood (not recorded which). For the CDR3, the DNA is TGTGCCAGCAACACCGGGACAGATACGCAGTATTTT. Its translation is CASNTGTDTQYF.